This entry lists 13 T cell receptor beta chains sequenced from one sample in a study of blood T cell repertoires in COVID-19. Produced via immunoSEQ multiplex PCR; TCRdb's table is partial and in-frame only. The profile shows some 150,000 clones, around 80% of them singletons. The sequenced sample was peripheral blood. Receptors were obtained from a woman in her 70s with COVID-19, enrolled during active disease.

The chain joins TRBV6-6 to TRBJ1-5; no reliable D call. The germline CDR1 and CDR2 sequences are MNHNY and SVGAGI (reference sequence). CDR3 length: 14 amino acids. Trimming cost V 7 bases and J 8 bases, with 18 bases left between them. In DNA form, the CDR3 reads TGTGCCAGCATTTTCCGGCCTCAGGCTGAGCCCCAGCATTTT. It is translated as CASIFRPQAEPQHF.

V gene TRBV5-1 combines with J gene TRBJ2-1; a weak D match, TRBD1 (6 bases). Trimming took off 4 bases at V and 5 bases at J, with 16 bases between the two ends. The CDR3 runs to 15 residues. The germline gives CDR1 SGHRS, CDR2 YFSETQ. This CDR3 is CASSQQGIRDNEQFF. CDR3 sequence (DNA): TGCGCCAGCAGCCAACAGGGTATCCGTGACAATGAGCAGTTCTTC.

This chain joins TRBV5-1 and TRBJ1-1; D is possibly TRBD1 (6 bases). The V end was cut by 0 bases, the J end by 5 bases, with 11 bases between. The CDR3 has 14 amino acids. Germline CDR1 reads SGHRS; CDR2 reads YFSETQ. The CDR3 loop reads CASSLAQGFTEAFF. In nucleotides, the CDR3 is TGCGCCAGCAGCTTGGCACAGGGTTTTACTGAAGCTTTCTTT.

The rearrangement joins TRBV21-1 to TRBJ2-5; TRBD2, as called in the table, went unchecked against the DNA. TRBV21-1 constitutes a pseudogene. CDR3 length: 14 amino acids. CDR3 DNA: TGTGCCAGCAGCCCCGGGATTAGGGAAGAGACCCAGTACTTC. It encodes CASSPGIREETQYF.

The chain recombines TRBV9 with TRBJ1-1; tentative D call: TRBD1 (5 bases). CDR1 is SGDLS and CDR2 is YYNGEE in the germline V gene. The CDR3 runs to 15 residues. V was shortened by 4 bases and J by 1 base, with 14 bases between the two germline ends. The CDR3 is CASSPSGGGNTEAFF. Here the CDR3 DNA reads TGTGCCAGCAGCCCTTCGGGGGGAGGGAACACTGAAGCTTTCTTT.

For this clone: Other DNA sequences in the sample encode the same CDR3. V and J are TRBV6-5 and TRBJ2-3; D perhaps matches TRBD2 (5 bases). The germline V and J ends were trimmed by 8 bases and 1 base, with 7 bases remaining between them. The CDR3 covers 12 residues. CDR1 and CDR2 (germline): MNHEY, SVGAGI. The DNA for the CDR3 is TGTGCCAGCTCGAGGGGCACAGATACGCAGTATTTT. Translation: CASSRGTDTQYF.

The chain uses TRBV30 and TRBJ1-1; 8 nucleotides agree with TRBD1. Germline assignment: CDR1 GTSNPN and CDR2 SVGIG (reference sequence). The CDR3 totals 14 residues. Unmatched junction bases numbered 5, after V lost 4 bases and J lost 1 base. CDR3 sequence reads: CAWTLGQGNTEAFF. CDR3 coding DNA: TGTGCCTGGACCCTCGGACAGGGGAACACTGAAGCTTTCTTT. Complete variable domain (other parts from reference TRBV30 and TRBJ1-1): SQTIHQWPATLVQPVGSPLSLECTVEGTSNPNLYWYRQAAGRGLQLLFYSVGIGQISSEVPQNLSASRPQDRQFILSSKKLLLSDSGFYLCAWTLGQGNTEAFFGQGTRLTVV.

The chain recombines TRBV12-3 or TRBV12-4 with TRBJ1-5, with D maybe TRBD1 (5 bases). There are 13 residues in the CDR3. Deletions cut 6 bases from V and 5 bases from J, with 11 bases between. CDR3 DNA sequence: TGTGCCAGCAGGACAGACACTTATCAGCCCCAGCATTTT. Protein sequence: CASRTDTYQPQHF.

This rearrangement joins TRBV9 to TRBJ2-1, with TRBD2 matching over 14 bases. The CDR3 loop spans 16 amino acids. The germline V gene encodes CDR1 SGDLS and CDR2 YYNGEE. Germline trimming cut 4 bases from V and 5 bases from J; bases unmatched to any gene: 5. The CDR3: CASSSPGLAGDNEQFF. The CDR3, as DNA: TGTGCCAGCAGCTCCCCGGGACTAGCGGGGGACAATGAGCAGTTCTTC.

CDR3 in DNA: TGCGCCAGCAGGGACAGCCCCGGCACCGGGGAGCTGTTTTTT. It specifies CASRDSPGTGELFF. This sequence joins TRBV10-1 and TRBJ2-2, with D possibly matching TRBD1 (6 bases). V was cut by 6 bases and J by 4 bases, with 12 bases left in between. This CDR3 region has 14 residues. CDR1 and CDR2 from the germline V gene are WNHNN and SYGVQD (reference sequence).

Only one count was recorded for this clone. J is TRBJ1-3 and V is TRBV30; D is possibly TRBD1 (5 bases). The V gene lost 4 bases and the J gene lost 4 bases, with 17 bases spanning the gap. The CDR3 totals 15 residues. Germline V CDR1 and CDR2: GTSNPN, SVGIG (reference sequence). The CDR3 sequence: CAWKQDTFTGNTIYF. CDR3 sequence (DNA): TGTGCCTGGAAACAGGACACTTTCACCGGAAACACCATATATTTT.

This clone appeared a single time. V and J are TRBV3-1 (or the pseudogene TRBV3-2) and TRBJ2-3, with D possibly matching TRBD2 (5 bases). V gave up 3 bases and J gave up 2 bases, with 12 bases separating them. In germline, CDR1 is LGHDT, CDR2 YNNKEL (reference sequence). The CDR3 sequence is 15 residues long. CDR3 sequence reads: CASSQWNGNTDTQYF. CDR3 in DNA: TGTGCCAGCAGCCAGTGGAACGGGAACACAGATACGCAGTATTTT.

The chain has TRBV9 and TRBJ2-3; no firm D call. This CDR3 spans 14 amino acids. Looked up from germline, CDR1 is SGDLS and CDR2 is YYNGEE. V lost 1 base and J lost 4, with 10 bases in between. In DNA form, the CDR3 reads TGTGCCAGCAGCGTAATGACCAGCGCAGATACGCAGTATTTT. Protein sequence: CASSVMTSADTQYF.